A selection of T cell receptor beta chains follows, all from one sample in a study of regulatory T cells in long-lasting Graves disease. One entry per CDR3 protein results from TCRdb running MiXCR on the multiplex PCR reads. The sample shows 300,000 to 400,000 distinct CDR3 sequences, 15% to 19% of them seen only once. The sample consisted of peripheral blood mononuclear cells (PBMCs), taken at new diagnosis, from a patient treated with antithyroid drugs. The receptor source for this set is a female donor with Graves disease. Both conserved end residues are part of each CDR3. The D gene is left open where the match is weak. Some rows have no size entry. The others give once, few or many, or a class for an expanded clone.

V	size	J	D	DNA	CDR3
TRBV27	.	TRBJ1-5	TRBD1	TGTGCCAGCAGTTTATCACAGGGGGCAAACCAGCCCCAGCATTTT	CASSLSQGANQPQHF
TRBV18	.	TRBJ2-1	.	TGTGCCAGCTCACCACTGACCTACCACTACAATGAGCAGTTCTTC	CASSPLTYHYNEQFF
TRBV7-3	many	TRBJ2-7	.	TGTGCCAGCAGCTTAAATCCGGGAACAGCCTACGAGCAGTACTTC	CASSLNPGTAYEQYF
TRBV5-1	few	TRBJ2-5	.	TGCGCCAGCAGCTTCGAAAGGGGCGACGAGACCCAGTACTTC	CASSFERGDETQYF
TRBV29-1	.	TRBJ2-7	.	TGCAGCGCTAGAGGTGGAAGCGGCTCCTACGAGCAGTACTTC	CSARGGSGSYEQYF
TRBV28	many	TRBJ2-7	.	TGTGCCAGCAGTTTGTCCCTCACGGACGGGGGATACGAGCAGTACTTC	CASSLSLTDGGYEQYF
TRBV20-1	.	TRBJ2-7	.	TGCAGTGCCAATATGGCGTACGAGCAGTACTTC	CSANMAYEQYF
TRBV12-3/TRBV12-4	.	TRBJ1-4	TRBD1	TGTGCCAGCAGACGGGGACAGGGGAATGAAAAACTGTTTTTT	CASRRGQGNEKLFF
TRBV5-1	many	TRBJ2-3	TRBD2	TGCGCCAGCAGCTTGACTAGCGGGAGCCTCACAGATACGCAGTATTTT	CASSLTSGSLTDTQYF
TRBV14	.	TRBJ1-4	.	TGTGCCAGCAGCTTGGGACATTTCGGTGAAAAACTGTTTTTT	CASSLGHFGEKLFF
TRBV20-1	few	TRBJ2-7	.	TGCAGTGCTTCTATCGGGCAGGGCGGCTACGAGCAGTACTTC	CSASIGQGGYEQYF
TRBV3-1	many	TRBJ1-2	TRBD1	TGTGCCAGCAGCCAAGTGGCAGGGGGCGAATTAGCCTACACCTTC	CASSQVAGGELAYTF
TRBV11-3	.	TRBJ2-1	.	TGTGCCAGCAGCTTAGTACGCTCCTACAATGAGCAGTTCTTC	CASSLVRSYNEQFF
TRBV2	many	TRBJ1-2	.	TGTGCCAGCAGTTCGGGACAAGACTATGGCTACACCTTC	CASSSGQDYGYTF
TRBV7-3	many	TRBJ1-5	.	TGTGCCAGCAGCCTAACCGGGACCCTAGGATCACCCCAGCATTTT	CASSLTGTLGSPQHF
TRBV7-9	many	TRBJ1-4	.	TGTGCCAGCAGCCCACCGCCGGGGGGCGTAAAGGAAAAACTGTTTTTT	CASSPPPGGVKEKLFF
TRBV12-3/TRBV12-4	many	TRBJ2-2	TRBD2	TGTGCCAGCACCACTGGGACTAGCGGGCGGACCGGGGAGCTGTTTTTT	CASTTGTSGRTGELFF
TRBV4-2	many	TRBJ1-1	.	TGTGCCAGCAGCCAAGGTCTCCCGGGCACTGAAGCTTTCTTT	CASSQGLPGTEAFF
TRBV28	.	TRBJ1-2	.	TGTGCCAGCAGTTTACCCAACGGGGGAACCTATGGCTACACCTTC	CASSLPNGGTYGYTF
TRBV18	many	TRBJ2-3	.	TGTGCCAGCTCACGCGGCTCAGATACGCAGTATTTT	CASSRGSDTQYF
TRBV10-3	many	TRBJ1-1	.	TGTGCCATCAGTGATAAGGGGCGTTTTGAAGCTTTCTTT	CAISDKGRFEAFF
TRBV30	few	TRBJ1-5	.	TGTGCCTGGAGTGTAAAAAACAATCAGCCCCAGCATTTT	CAWSVKNNQPQHF
TRBV6-1	many	TRBJ1-2	.	TGTGCCAGCAGTGAGCAAGATGGCTACACCTTC	CASSEQDGYTF
TRBV6-1	.	TRBJ1-2	TRBD1	TGTGCCAGCAGGGGGACAGGGGGCAGCCATGGCTACACCTTC	CASRGTGGSHGYTF
TRBV11-2	many	TRBJ1-2	.	TGTGCCAGCAGCTTACGGGGGGCGGCCGGTCGGGACTATGGCTACACCTTC	CASSLRGAAGRDYGYTF
TRBV12-3/TRBV12-4	many	TRBJ1-1	.	TGTGCCAGCAGTTCTTGGGGATTCGAGGGCACTGAAGCTTTCTTT	CASSSWGFEGTEAFF
TRBV12-3/TRBV12-4	few	TRBJ1-3	TRBD1	TGTGCCAGCAGAGACAGGGCTGGAAACACCATATATTTT	CASRDRAGNTIYF
TRBV2	.	TRBJ2-1	TRBD1	TGTGCCAGCAGTGGACAGGGCTTGTACAATGAGCAGTTCTTC	CASSGQGLYNEQFF
TRBV10-3	many	TRBJ2-7	TRBD2	TGTGCCTCATCTAGCGGGCGGCCCTACGAGCAGTACTTC	CASSSGRPYEQYF
TRBV15	many	TRBJ2-2	TRBD2	TGTGCCACCAGCAGAGGACTAGCGGTTTTGAACACCGGGGAGCTGTTTTTT	CATSRGLAVLNTGELFF
TRBV3-1	many	TRBJ1-5	.	TGTGCCAGCAGCCAAGATCGACGACGGTTCTCTAGGCCCCAGCATTTT	CASSQDRRRFSRPQHF
TRBV12-3/TRBV12-4	many	TRBJ1-2	.	TGTGCCAGCAGTGAGACAAGAGTTTATGGCTACACCTTC	CASSETRVYGYTF
TRBV12-3/TRBV12-4	many	TRBJ2-5	TRBD1	TGTGCCAGCAGTCGAGAGACAGGGCCCCAAGAGACCCAGTACTTC	CASSRETGPQETQYF
TRBV20-1	many	TRBJ2-1	TRBD1	TGCAGTGCCAGGGGCAGGGGGCTCGGTGAGCAGTTCTTC	CSARGRGLGEQFF
TRBV6-5	many	TRBJ1-3	.	TGTGCCAGCAGTTCCCCAAGCAGGGAGTCTGGAAACACCATATATTTT	CASSSPSRESGNTIYF
TRBV6-2/TRBV6-3	many	TRBJ1-2	.	TGTGCCAGCAGTACCATCCGGGACGGGATCTATGGCTACACCTTC	CASSTIRDGIYGYTF
TRBV7-2	many	TRBJ1-2	TRBD1	TGTGCCAGCAGCACCTACCTGGGACAGGTGAATGGCTACACCTTC	CASSTYLGQVNGYTF
TRBV7-9	many	TRBJ2-7	.	TGTGCCAGCAGCTTAGATAATTGGGACCCCTACGAGCAGTACTTC	CASSLDNWDPYEQYF
TRBV7-2	.	TRBJ2-1	.	TGTGCCAGCAGTCGGGCGGGCAGAGAGTGGTTCTTC	CASSRAGREWFF
TRBV11-1	.	TRBJ2-5	TRBD1	TGTGCCAGCGGACAGGGGGCTGGCGAGACCCAGTACTTC	CASGQGAGETQYF
TRBV20-1	many	TRBJ2-1	TRBD1	TGCAGTGCTAGAGATACAGGACAGGACTACAATGAGCAGTTCTTC	CSARDTGQDYNEQFF
TRBV12-3/TRBV12-4	many	TRBJ1-2	.	TGTGCCAGCAGGCTGGACAGCACCTATGGCTACACCTTC	CASRLDSTYGYTF
TRBV7-2	few	TRBJ1-1	.	TGTGCCAGCAGCTTATATTATGGGGGGAACACTGAAGCTTTCTTT	CASSLYYGGNTEAFF